This T cell receptor beta chain was captured by sequencing in a study of blood T cells in healthy people across ages. This CDR3 contains 12 residues. Trimming pared 2 bases from V and 11 bases from J, leaving 12 bases between. Germline V lookup: CDR1 SEHNR, CDR2 FQNEAQ (reference sequence). For the second PCR, which ran for roughly 6 to 12 cycles, a sample-barcoded 5' primer and a J-beta primer mix were used. TCRdb re-called the 5' RACE reads with MiXCR, one entry per CDR3 protein. The sample consists of about 730,000 distinct CDR3 sequences, 43% of them appearing once. Specimen: blood. This TCR was sampled from a woman aged 55-75 years in good health. This chain connects TRBV7-9 to TRBJ2-5, with D possibly being TRBD2 (6 bases). CDR3 coding DNA: TGTGCCAGCAGCTTAATAGGGGAGGAGCAGTACTTC. It codes for CASSLIGEEQYF.